These T cell receptor beta chains were read from a single sample in a study of blood T cell repertoires in COVID-19. TCRdb keeps only in-frame clones here, not all; method: immunoSEQ multiplex PCR. Here the sample spans fewer than 500,000 clones, about 90% being singletons. Specimen: PBMCs or T cells enriched from blood (not recorded which). The source is a man aged 25-45 years who had recovered from COVID-19. The CDR3 runs from the conserved cysteine through the conserved F or W. D genes are given only for firm matches. Clone size is given for some rows only: seen once, a few or many times, or a class if the clone is expanded.

J gene: TRBJ2-3; clone size: .; D gene: .; V gene: TRBV30; CDR3 protein: CAWSPVWVAGRDTQYF; CDR3 DNA: TGTGCCTGGAGCCCCGTCTGGGTCGCAGGGCGAGATACGCAGTATTTT
J gene: TRBJ2-5; clone size: .; D gene: TRBD1; V gene: TRBV10-3; CDR3 protein: CAIKQGTEQETQYF; CDR3 DNA: TGTGCCATAAAGCAAGGGACAGAACAAGAGACCCAGTACTTC
J gene: TRBJ2-1; clone size: .; D gene: .; V gene: TRBV11-2; CDR3 protein: CASSLEALAKSEQFF; CDR3 DNA: TGTGCCAGCAGCCTAGAGGCACTAGCTAAGAGTGAGCAGTTCTTC
J gene: TRBJ1-5; clone size: .; D gene: .; V gene: TRBV5-5; CDR3 protein: CASSLDDRTSNQPQHF; CDR3 DNA: TGTGCCAGCAGCTTGGACGACAGGACTAGCAATCAGCCCCAGCATTTT
J gene: TRBJ2-1; clone size: .; D gene: TRBD2; V gene: TRBV9; CDR3 protein: CASSPRGGGFVFEQFF; CDR3 DNA: TGTGCCAGCAGCCCCCGAGGCGGGGGGTTTGTGTTTGAGCAGTTCTTC
J gene: TRBJ2-7; clone size: .; D gene: .; V gene: TRBV7-2; CDR3 protein: CASSLGGAGGLYEQYF; CDR3 DNA: TGTGCCAGCAGCTTAGGCGGGGCAGGGGGTCTGTACGAGCAGTACTTC
J gene: TRBJ1-4; clone size: .; D gene: .; V gene: TRBV18; CDR3 protein: CASSRGLGEKLFF; CDR3 DNA: TGTGCCAGCTCACGGGGCTTGGGAGAAAAACTGTTTTTT
J gene: TRBJ2-7; clone size: .; D gene: .; V gene: TRBV20-1; CDR3 protein: CSAMRSYEQYF; CDR3 DNA: TGCAGTGCTATGAGGTCTTACGAGCAGTACTTC
J gene: TRBJ2-3; clone size: .; D gene: TRBD2; V gene: TRBV2; CDR3 protein: CAGRSGGTDTQYF; CDR3 DNA: TGTGCGGGGAGGAGCGGGGGAACAGATACGCAGTATTTT
J gene: TRBJ2-1; clone size: few; D gene: TRBD2; V gene: TRBV6-4; CDR3 protein: CASSDGTSGGAEQFF; CDR3 DNA: TGTGCCAGCAGTGACGGGACTAGCGGGGGGGCTGAGCAGTTCTTC
J gene: TRBJ1-4; clone size: once; D gene: .; V gene: TRBV15; CDR3 protein: CATSRDPRGMANEKLFF; CDR3 DNA: TGTGCCACCAGCAGAGATCCACGGGGAATGGCTAATGAAAAACTGTTTTTT
J gene: TRBJ1-2; clone size: .; D gene: TRBD1; V gene: TRBV7-2; CDR3 protein: CASSNRQGLDGYTF; CDR3 DNA: TGTGCCAGCAGCAACAGACAGGGTTTGGATGGCTACACCTTC
J gene: TRBJ1-5; clone size: .; D gene: .; V gene: TRBV5-1; CDR3 protein: CASSLGESQPQHF; CDR3 DNA: TGCGCCAGCAGCTTGGGTGAGAGTCAGCCCCAGCATTTT
J gene: TRBJ1-5; clone size: .; D gene: TRBD1; V gene: TRBV6-1; CDR3 protein: CASSDVATGSRQPQHF; CDR3 DNA: TGTGCCAGCAGTGACGTGGCGACAGGGTCTAGGCAGCCCCAGCATTTT
J gene: TRBJ1-3; clone size: .; D gene: .; V gene: TRBV5-1; CDR3 protein: CASSPGPRSTGNTIYF; CDR3 DNA: TGCGCCAGCAGCCCCGGTCCTCGGAGTACGGGAAACACCATATATTTT
J gene: TRBJ1-2; clone size: .; D gene: .; V gene: TRBV10-3; CDR3 protein: CAISESMGDLGYTF; CDR3 DNA: TGTGCCATCAGTGAGTCTATGGGAGATTTAGGCTACACCTTC
J gene: TRBJ1-5; clone size: once; D gene: .; V gene: TRBV30; CDR3 protein: CAWGGAGFNQPQHF; CDR3 DNA: TGTGCCTGGGGGGGGGCAGGGTTCAATCAGCCCCAGCATTTT
J gene: TRBJ2-2; clone size: .; D gene: .; V gene: TRBV6-5; CDR3 protein: CASRDSNTGELFF; CDR3 DNA: TGTGCCAGCAGGGACAGCAACACCGGGGAGCTGTTTTTT
J gene: TRBJ2-7; clone size: .; D gene: TRBD2; V gene: TRBV19; CDR3 protein: CASSPIIGLASYEQYF; CDR3 DNA: TGTGCCAGTAGTCCTATCATTGGACTAGCTTCCTACGAGCAGTACTTC
J gene: TRBJ1-3; clone size: .; D gene: TRBD1; V gene: TRBV5-1; CDR3 protein: CASRLTGRSGNTIYF; CDR3 DNA: TGCGCCAGCAGGTTGACAGGGCGCTCTGGAAACACCATATATTTT
J gene: TRBJ1-4; clone size: .; D gene: TRBD1; V gene: TRBV7-9; CDR3 protein: CASSPGGTGNEKLFF; CDR3 DNA: TGTGCCAGCAGCCCCGGCGGGACAGGGAATGAAAAACTGTTTTTT
J gene: TRBJ2-3; clone size: .; D gene: TRBD2; V gene: TRBV18; CDR3 protein: CASSGTSGWDTQYF; CDR3 DNA: TGTGCCAGCTCCGGGACTAGCGGATGGGATACGCAGTATTTT
J gene: TRBJ1-4; clone size: .; D gene: TRBD1; V gene: TRBV18; CDR3 protein: CASSPPNDRAYNEKLFF; CDR3 DNA: TGTGCCAGCTCACCACCCAATGACAGGGCTTATAATGAAAAACTGTTTTTT
J gene: TRBJ1-4; clone size: .; D gene: TRBD1; V gene: TRBV3-1/TRBV3-2; CDR3 protein: CASSYRGLNEKLFF; CDR3 DNA: TGTGCCAGCAGCTACAGGGGGCTCAATGAAAAACTGTTTTTT
J gene: TRBJ2-2; clone size: few; D gene: .; V gene: TRBV10-3; CDR3 protein: CAISTGSGELFF; CDR3 DNA: TGTGCCATCAGTACAGGGTCCGGGGAGCTGTTTTTT
J gene: TRBJ2-7; clone size: .; D gene: .; V gene: TRBV6-5; CDR3 protein: CASSYSGQSRRVYF; CDR3 DNA: TGTGCCAGCAGTTACTCTGGACAATCTCGGAGGGTGTACTTC
J gene: TRBJ1-5; clone size: .; D gene: TRBD1; V gene: TRBV5-1; CDR3 protein: CASSLAGQSNQPQHF; CDR3 DNA: TGCGCCAGCAGCTTGGCGGGACAGAGCAATCAGCCCCAGCATTTT
J gene: TRBJ1-1; clone size: .; D gene: .; V gene: TRBV7-9; CDR3 protein: CASSLPLQGSGTEAFF; CDR3 DNA: TGTGCCAGCAGCTTACCCCTACAGGGATCGGGCACTGAAGCTTTCTTT
J gene: TRBJ1-1; clone size: .; D gene: .; V gene: TRBV7-3; CDR3 protein: CASSLGANTEAFF; CDR3 DNA: TGTGCCAGCAGCTTGGGGGCGAACACTGAAGCTTTCTTT
J gene: TRBJ1-1; clone size: .; D gene: TRBD1; V gene: TRBV19; CDR3 protein: CASSGGRLYTEAFF; CDR3 DNA: TGTGCCAGTTCAGGGGGCCGGTTGTATACTGAAGCTTTCTTT
J gene: TRBJ2-7; clone size: .; D gene: .; V gene: TRBV9; CDR3 protein: CASSVDGRPYEQYF; CDR3 DNA: TGTGCCAGCAGCGTAGATGGCAGGCCCTACGAGCAGTACTTC
J gene: TRBJ2-3; clone size: .; D gene: TRBD2; V gene: TRBV5-4; CDR3 protein: CASSLGTSGGALDTQYF; CDR3 DNA: TGTGCCAGCAGCTTGGGGACTAGCGGGGGGGCCCTCGATACGCAGTATTTT
J gene: TRBJ2-2; clone size: .; D gene: .; V gene: TRBV7-6; CDR3 protein: CASREGPANTGELFF; CDR3 DNA: TGTGCCAGCAGGGAGGGGCCGGCGAACACCGGGGAGCTGTTTTTT
J gene: TRBJ1-5; clone size: .; D gene: .; V gene: TRBV6-5; CDR3 protein: CASSYSNGANQPQHF; CDR3 DNA: TGTGCCAGCAGTTACTCGAATGGGGCAAATCAGCCCCAGCATTTT
J gene: TRBJ1-3; clone size: .; D gene: .; V gene: TRBV5-4; CDR3 protein: CASSLDYSGNTIYF; CDR3 DNA: TGTGCCAGCAGCTTGGATTACTCTGGAAACACCATATATTTT
J gene: TRBJ1-3; clone size: .; D gene: .; V gene: TRBV7-2; CDR3 protein: CASSYLTDSGNTIYF; CDR3 DNA: TGTGCCAGCAGCTACCTGACAGACTCTGGAAACACCATATATTTT
J gene: TRBJ2-7; clone size: .; D gene: .; V gene: TRBV12-5; CDR3 protein: CASGLGSYEQYF; CDR3 DNA: TGTGCTAGTGGTTTGGGGAGCTACGAGCAGTACTTC
J gene: TRBJ2-7; clone size: once; D gene: TRBD1; V gene: TRBV2; CDR3 protein: CASTTGGYEQYF; CDR3 DNA: TGTGCCAGCACCACAGGGGGTTACGAGCAGTACTTC
J gene: TRBJ2-2; clone size: once; D gene: TRBD1; V gene: TRBV5-6; CDR3 protein: CASSPRGTVNTGELFF; CDR3 DNA: TGTGCCAGCAGCCCAAGGGGGACAGTAAACACCGGGGAGCTGTTTTTT
J gene: TRBJ2-7; clone size: few; D gene: .; V gene: TRBV29-1; CDR3 protein: CSVWDIEQYF; CDR3 DNA: TGCAGCGTCTGGGACATCGAGCAGTACTTC
J gene: TRBJ1-5; clone size: .; D gene: .; V gene: TRBV7-2; CDR3 protein: CASSLEGFYNQPQHF; CDR3 DNA: TGTGCCAGCAGCTTGGAGGGGTTTTACAATCAGCCCCAGCATTTT
J gene: TRBJ2-4; clone size: .; D gene: TRBD2; V gene: TRBV4-1; CDR3 protein: CASSLSGTSGGGNIQYF; CDR3 DNA: TGCGCCAGCAGCCTCTCGGGGACTAGCGGGGGAGGCAACATTCAGTACTTC
J gene: TRBJ2-7; clone size: .; D gene: .; V gene: TRBV6-5; CDR3 protein: CASRGAYEQYF; CDR3 DNA: TGTGCCAGCAGGGGAGCCTACGAGCAGTACTTC
J gene: TRBJ1-1; clone size: .; D gene: .; V gene: TRBV5-8; CDR3 protein: CASSPGGYTEAFF; CDR3 DNA: TGTGCCAGCAGCCCTGGGGGCTACACTGAAGCTTTCTTT
J gene: TRBJ1-5; clone size: .; D gene: .; V gene: TRBV6-5; CDR3 protein: CASSPKAGNQPQHF; CDR3 DNA: TGTGCCAGCAGCCCCAAGGCGGGCAATCAGCCCCAGCATTTT
J gene: TRBJ1-1; clone size: .; D gene: TRBD1; V gene: TRBV27; CDR3 protein: CASSSGTGSSEAFF; CDR3 DNA: TGTGCCAGCAGTTCCGGGACAGGTTCATCTGAAGCTTTCTTT
J gene: TRBJ2-7; clone size: few; D gene: .; V gene: TRBV29-1; CDR3 protein: CSVQTRSSYEQYF; CDR3 DNA: TGCAGCGTACAAACAAGGAGCTCCTACGAGCAGTACTTC
J gene: TRBJ1-2; clone size: once; D gene: .; V gene: TRBV11-2; CDR3 protein: CASSLLGLDGYTF; CDR3 DNA: TGTGCCAGCAGCTTACTGGGACTGGATGGCTACACCTTC
J gene: TRBJ2-7; clone size: .; D gene: .; V gene: TRBV6-5; CDR3 protein: CASSYFAGGYEQYF; CDR3 DNA: TGTGCCAGCAGTTACTTTGCCGGGGGCTACGAGCAGTACTTC